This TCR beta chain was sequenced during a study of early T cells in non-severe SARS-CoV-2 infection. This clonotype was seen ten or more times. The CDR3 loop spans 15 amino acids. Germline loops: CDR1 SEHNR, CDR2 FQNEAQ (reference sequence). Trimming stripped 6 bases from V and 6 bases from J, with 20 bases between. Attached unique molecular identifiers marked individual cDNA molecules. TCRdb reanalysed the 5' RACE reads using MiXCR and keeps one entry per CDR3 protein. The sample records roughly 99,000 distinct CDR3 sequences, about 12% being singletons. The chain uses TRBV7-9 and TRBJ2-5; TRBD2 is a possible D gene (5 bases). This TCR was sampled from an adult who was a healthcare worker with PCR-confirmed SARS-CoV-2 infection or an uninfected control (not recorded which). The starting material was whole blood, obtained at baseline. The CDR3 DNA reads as TGTGCCAGCAGTTCCCCGGGAAGCGCCCTCCAGACCCAGTACTTC. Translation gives CASSSPGSALQTQYF. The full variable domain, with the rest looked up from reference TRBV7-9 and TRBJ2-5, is DTGVSQNPRHKITKRGQNVTFRCDPISEHNRLYWYRQTLGQGPEFLTYFQNEAQLEKSRLLSDRFSAERPKGSFSTLEIQRTEQGDSAMYLCASSSPGSALQTQYFGPGTRLLVL.